Listed below are T cell receptor beta chains from one sample, sequenced in a study of T-cell memory formation after mild COVID-19. TCRdb analysed the 5' RACE reads with MiXCR anew, one entry per CDR3 protein. The table shows about 400,000 distinct CDR3 sequences, with 23% occurring only once. The sequencing sample was made of PBMCs or a T cell subset sorted from them (not recorded which). All receptors come from an adult woman who had mild COVID-19 (a few samples of this study predate the infection). Cell type and time point are not known. CDR3s include the opening cysteine and the closing phenylalanine or tryptophan. The D gene is left open where the match is weak. Expanded clones get a size class; other rows say once, few or many, or leave the size out.

clone_size | d_call | j_call | v_call | cdr3_aa | cdr3_nt
NA | NA | TRBJ1-1 | TRBV5-1 | CASSLGGARGTEAFF | TGCGCCAGCAGCTTGGGAGGGGCGAGAGGGACTGAAGCTTTCTTT
NA | NA | TRBJ2-5 | TRBV4-1 | CASSPRSSGSGGETQYF | TGCGCCAGCAGCCCCAGATCTTCAGGCAGCGGAGGAGAGACCCAGTACTTC
many | TRBD1 | TRBJ2-5 | TRBV11-2 | CASSLGQGGGETQYF | TGTGCCAGCAGCTTGGGACAGGGGGGAGGAGAGACCCAGTACTTC
few | NA | TRBJ2-3 | TRBV4-1 | CASSQAGTSTDTQYF | TGCGCCAGCAGCCAAGCCGGTACTAGCACAGATACGCAGTATTTT
NA | NA | TRBJ1-2 | TRBV2 | CASSKGASYGYTF | TGTGCCAGCAGTAAAGGGGCTTCCTATGGCTACACCTTC
NA | TRBD2 | TRBJ2-3 | TRBV7-3 | CASSLTGGTTDTQYF | TGTGCCAGCAGCTTAACGGGGGGGACTACAGATACGCAGTATTTT
few | NA | TRBJ2-7 | TRBV5-1 | CASSGRGTSYEQYF | TGCGCCAGCAGCGGCAGGGGTACTTCCTACGAGCAGTACTTC
NA | NA | TRBJ2-1 | TRBV2 | CASRTGGPSPSYNEQFF | TGTGCCAGCAGGACCGGGGGGCCAAGCCCGTCCTACAATGAGCAGTTCTTC
NA | NA | TRBJ1-3 | TRBV5-5 | CASSLVTGASGNTIYF | TGTGCCAGCAGCTTGGTGACAGGAGCCTCTGGAAACACCATATATTTT
NA | NA | TRBJ2-6 | TRBV7-9 | CASSLDVGSGANVLTF | TGTGCCAGCAGCTTAGATGTCGGCTCTGGGGCCAACGTCCTGACTTTC
NA | NA | TRBJ1-4 | TRBV19 | CASNFQGQGTNEKLFF | TGTGCCAGCAACTTTCAAGGGCAGGGGACTAATGAAAAACTGTTTTTT
NA | NA | TRBJ2-7 | TRBV6-6 | CASSYGAAYEQYF | TGTGCCAGCAGTTACGGGGCAGCCTACGAGCAGTACTTC
many | NA | TRBJ2-7 | TRBV7-6 | CASSSQGSYEQYF | TGTGCCAGCAGCTCACAGGGCTCCTACGAGCAGTACTTC
NA | TRBD1 | TRBJ1-1 | TRBV4-3 | CASSQAPGQGAEAFF | TGCGCCAGCAGCCAAGCCCCGGGACAGGGGGCTGAAGCTTTCTTT
NA | NA | TRBJ1-5 | TRBV12-3/TRBV12-4 | CASSLSRGGNQPQHF | TGTGCCAGCAGTTTAAGTAGGGGAGGCAATCAGCCCCAGCATTTT
NA | NA | TRBJ2-7 | TRBV7-7 | CASSISGPRLGGSYEQYF | TGTGCTAGCAGCATTAGTGGCCCCCGACTTGGGGGGTCCTACGAGCAGTACTTC
NA | TRBD1 | TRBJ1-2 | TRBV29-1 | CSGRQGGSYTF | TGCAGCGGTAGACAGGGGGGAAGCTACACCTTC
few | TRBD1 | TRBJ1-4 | TRBV19 | CATQRDRAEKLFF | TGTGCCACCCAACGGGACAGGGCTGAAAAACTGTTTTTT
NA | NA | TRBJ2-3 | TRBV4-1 | CASSQGSYSHTDTKYF | TGCGCCAGCAGCCAAGGAAGTTACTCTCACACAGATACGAAGTATTTT
NA | NA | TRBJ2-3 | TRBV4-1 | CASSPLAGAGDTQYF | TGCGCCAGCAGCCCCCTGGCGGGGGCGGGAGATACGCAGTATTTT
few | NA | TRBJ1-2 | TRBV29-1 | CSVEGQDYGYTF | TGCAGCGTGGAGGGGCAGGACTATGGCTACACCTTC
few | NA | TRBJ1-5 | TRBV12-3/TRBV12-4 | CASSLGHRNQPQHF | TGTGCCAGCAGTTTGGGACACCGCAATCAGCCCCAGCATTTT
NA | NA | TRBJ1-2 | TRBV4-2 | CASSQARENYGYTF | TGTGCCAGCAGCCAAGCCAGGGAGAACTATGGCTACACCTTC
few | NA | TRBJ1-4 | TRBV29-1 | CSALPGAGNEKLFF | TGCAGCGCTCTCCCGGGGGCTGGCAATGAAAAACTGTTTTTT
few | NA | TRBJ2-1 | TRBV12-3/TRBV12-4 | CASSLGQILINEQFF | TGTGCCAGCAGTCTGGGGCAGATCCTAATCAATGAGCAGTTCTTC
NA | TRBD2 | TRBJ2-3 | TRBV29-1 | CSVAREGQADTQYF | TGCAGCGTTGCGCGGGAGGGCCAGGCAGATACGCAGTATTTT
few | NA | TRBJ1-2 | TRBV24-1 | CATSTENYGYTF | TGTGCCACATCGACCGAGAACTATGGCTACACCTTC
NA | NA | TRBJ2-3 | TRBV25-1 | CASSDQQFLTDTQYF | TGTGCCAGCAGTGATCAACAGTTCCTAACCGATACGCAGTATTTT
NA | NA | TRBJ2-7 | TRBV12-3/TRBV12-4 | CASSSWGDRYEQYF | TGTGCCAGCAGCTCGTGGGGGGATCGGTACGAGCAGTACTTC